The 13 T cell receptor beta chains presented below share a single source sample, sequenced in a study of T cells after yellow fever vaccination. A single record per CDR3 protein comes from TCRdb applying MiXCR to the 5' RACE reads. This table holds more than 450,000 distinct CDR3 sequences, 20% to 25% found once. Specimen: PBMCs, collected 20 to 25 days after the first yellow fever vaccination. The source is a man aged 18 to 30 who received the YFV17D yellow fever vaccine.

This clonotype was detected only a few times. The chain employs TRBV4-3 and TRBJ2-7, with 8 bases that match TRBD2. In germline, CDR1 is LGHNA, CDR2 YSLEER. There are 17 residues in the CDR3. J lost 7 bases, V lost 4 bases, and 18 bases had no gene match. The CDR3 loop reads CASSPDLSGVGVYEQYF. The CDR3 DNA follows: TGCGCCAGCAGCCCCGACCTTAGCGGGGTGGGCGTATATGAGCAGTACTTC.

This clonotype was detected only a few times. The chain is built from TRBV7-2 and TRBJ2-1; TRBD1 might be the D (5 bases). Trimming shortened V by 3 bases and J by 5 bases, and 8 bases separated the two germline ends. Germline lookup yields CDR1 SGHTA and CDR2 FQGNSA. CDR3 size: 13 residues. The CDR3 region is CASSLSRDNEQFF. The CDR3 DNA reads as TGTGCCAGCAGCTTGAGCAGGGACAATGAGCAGTTCTTC.

V gene TRBV9 combines with J gene TRBJ2-1; D may be TRBD1 (6 bases). CDR1 is SGDLS and CDR2 is YYNGEE in the germline V gene. This CDR3 is built from 14 residues. V gave up 0 bases and J gave up 9 bases, with 13 bases separating them. CDR3 sequence reads: CASSVAPGAVEQFF. The DNA of the CDR3 is TGTGCCAGCAGCGTAGCTCCAGGGGCAGTTGAGCAGTTCTTC.

The V call is TRBV24-1, the J call TRBJ2-3; possibly TRBD1 for D (6 bases). Germline-derived CDR1 and CDR2 are KGHDR and SFDVKD. V lost 4 bases and J lost 2, with 9 bases in between. The CDR3 has 14 amino acids. The CDR3 sequence is CATSDRQATDTQYF. In DNA, the CDR3 is TGTGCCACCAGTGACCGACAGGCCACAGATACGCAGTATTTT.

The chain carries TRBV20-1 and TRBJ2-5; weak D call: TRBD2 (5 bases). The CDR3 spans 13 residues. Looked up from germline, CDR1 is DFQATT and CDR2 is SNEGSKA (reference sequence). The V gene lost 0 bases and the J gene lost 5 bases, with 10 bases spanning the gap. The CDR3 here is CSARDGGPETQYF. CDR3 DNA: TGCAGTGCTAGAGATGGAGGACCGGAGACCCAGTACTTC.

This clonotype was detected many times. This rearrangement joins TRBV20-1 to TRBJ2-7, with D possibly being TRBD2 (6 bases). The CDR3 extends over 12 amino acids. Trimming stripped 6 bases from V and 5 bases from J, with 14 bases between. CDR1 and CDR2 from the germline V gene are DFQATT and SNEGSKA (reference sequence). The DNA of the CDR3 is TGCAGTGCCGGACGGGGGACGAACGAGCAGTACGTC. Encoded protein: CSAGRGTNEQYV.

This chain links TRBV10-2 with TRBJ2-7, with 7 positions matching TRBD2. V dropped 2 bases and J dropped 2; count of bases not matched to a gene: 6. CDR3 length: 15 residues. Germline values: CDR1 WSHSY, CDR2 SAAADI. In DNA, the CDR3 is TGCGCCAGCAGTGAGGCGGCAGCGGGGCCCTACGAGCAGTACGTC. It encodes CASSEAAAGPYEQYV.

V gene TRBV5-1 combines with J gene TRBJ1-2; 7 positions match TRBD1. J was trimmed by 7 bases and V by 2 bases; bases with no gene match: 11. Germline V lookup: CDR1 SGHRS, CDR2 YFSETQ. This CDR3 has 15 amino acids. The CDR3 loop reads CASSFFRTGTTGYTF. The CDR3 region has the DNA TGCGCCAGCAGCTTTTTTAGGACAGGCACGACTGGCTACACCTTC.

This clonotype came up a few times. The genes are TRBV18 and TRBJ2-5, with D tentatively TRBD1 (6 bases). The CDR3 is 16 residues long. The V end was cut by 3 bases, the J end by 7 bases, with 21 bases between. CDR1 is KGHSH and CDR2 is LQKENI in the germline V gene. This chain's CDR3 is CASSPSPGQLLVTQYF. The DNA for the CDR3 is TGTGCCAGCTCACCCAGTCCGGGACAACTTTTGGTGACCCAGTACTTC.

This clonotype was counted a single time. V usage is TRBV6-1 and J usage is TRBJ2-1; TRBD2 is a possible D gene (5 bases). The germline gives CDR1 MNHNS, CDR2 SASEGT. The CDR3 covers 13 residues. V gave up 7 bases and J gave up 2 bases, with 9 bases separating them. The DNA for the CDR3 is TGTGCCAGCAAAGACGGGGCCTACAATGAGCAGTTCTTC. It translates to CASKDGAYNEQFF.

The table lists this clonotype with a few counts. This sequence joins TRBV27 and TRBJ2-7; tentatively, D is TRBD1 (5 bases). There are 17 residues in the CDR3. The germline V gene encodes CDR1 MNHEY and CDR2 SMNVEV (reference sequence). Trimming took 2 bases from V and 1 from J, leaving 18 bases between them. CDR3 sequence reads: CASSLRVRAATSYEQYF. The CDR3 DNA is TGTGCCAGCAGTTTAAGGGTCAGGGCAGCAACATCCTACGAGCAGTACTTC.

This clonotype has just one count. This may come from a read error, since a much larger clone is one base off. This chain uses TRBV7-8 with TRBJ1-1, with D possibly TRBD1 on 6 matching bases. V lost 3 bases and J lost 3, with 8 bases in between. The CDR3 consists of 13 residues. CDR1 is SGHVS and CDR2 is FQNEAQ in the germline V gene. CDR3 sequence (DNA): TGTGCCAGCAGCTTTACAGGGTACACTGAAGCTTTCTTT. Its translation: CASSFTGYTEAFF.

This clonotype has a count of ten or more. The chain couples TRBV5-1 to TRBJ2-2, with D maybe TRBD1 (6 bases). The CDR3 has 13 residues. Trimming took 4 bases from V and 7 from J, leaving 11 bases between them. Germline assignment: CDR1 SGHRS and CDR2 YFSETQ. CDR3 in amino acids: CASSLDRGGELFF. The CDR3 nucleotides read TGCGCCAGCAGCCTGGACAGAGGCGGGGAGCTGTTTTTT.